Following are 18 T cell receptor beta chains from one sample sequenced in a study of blood T cell repertoires in COVID-19. Here immunoSEQ multiplex PCR was the method, and the copy in TCRdb shows in-frame clones only, minus some. The sample has approximately 200,000 clones, about 86% seen once; the top ten hold less than 9.5%. The sequencing input was PBMCs or T cells enriched from blood (not recorded which). These receptors were obtained from a man aged 40-49 years who had recovered from COVID-19.

The chain combines TRBV5-1 with TRBJ1-2; weak D call: TRBD1 (6 bases). This CDR3 has 17 amino acids. V was pared by 0 bases and J by 4 bases, with 19 bases between. CDR1 is SGHRS and CDR2 is YFSETQ in the germline V gene. CDR3 loop: CASSLEWDKAPSYGYTF. Here the CDR3 DNA reads TGCGCCAGCAGCTTGGAGTGGGACAAGGCGCCTAGCTATGGCTACACCTTC. Based on the CDR3 plus reference TRBV5-1 and TRBJ1-2, the full variable domain is KAGVTQTPRYLIKTRGQQVTLSCSPISGHRSVSWYQQTPGQGLQFLFEYFSETQRNKGNFPGRFSGRQFSNSRSEMNVSTLELGDSALYLCASSLEWDKAPSYGYTFGSGTRLTVV.

The DNA for the CDR3 is TGTGCCAGCACGGCGGGGGGCCCGACAGATACGCAGTATTTT. Translated: CASTAGGPTDTQYF. V is TRBV2 and J is TRBJ2-3; the match to TRBD2 covers 8 bases. Trimming at V came to 7 bases and at J to 3 bases, leaving 6 bases not matched to a gene. The CDR3 runs to 14 residues. Per the germline V gene, CDR1 is SNHLY and CDR2 is FYNNEI.

The rearrangement links TRBV4-1 to TRBJ2-3, with 11 nucleotides matching TRBD2. Germline lookup yields CDR1 MGHRA and CDR2 YSYEKL. The CDR3 has 18 amino acids. The J segment lost 4 bases and the V segment lost 4 bases, leaving 13 bases of the junction unmatched. For the CDR3, the DNA is TGCGCCAGCAGCCCTAGCGGGGGGCATACCCCAGCATCAGATACGCAGTATTTT. Its translation is CASSPSGGHTPASDTQYF.

Concerning this clone itself: Distinct nucleotide sequences in the sample also encode this CDR3. V is TRBV18 and J is TRBJ2-7; the D gene is possibly TRBD1 (5 bases). CDR3 length: 14 amino acids. Germline loops: CDR1 KGHSH, CDR2 LQKENI. Trimming shortened V by 6 bases and J by 1 base, and 13 bases separated the two germline ends. CDR3 region: CASSPDRSSYEQYF. CDR3 nucleotides: TGTGCCAGCTCTCCCGACAGATCTTCCTACGAGCAGTACTTC.

The CDR3 region is CASSLGTRETQYF. CDR3 bases: TGCGCCAGCAGCTTGGGGACTAGAGAGACCCAGTACTTC. This chain joins TRBV5-1 and TRBJ2-5; 7 bases map to TRBD2. CDR3 length: 13 amino acids. V shed 0 bases, J shed 4 bases, and the junction held 0 bases outside the gene matches. The germline V gene has CDR1 SGHRS and CDR2 YFSETQ.

The gene calls are TRBV7-2 and TRBJ1-3; D might be TRBD1 (6 bases). The CDR3 has 15 residues. Per germline, CDR1 SGHTA and CDR2 FQGNSA. V lost 1 base and J 2 bases, leaving 9 bases between the germline ends. Here the CDR3 reads CASSLDRVAGNTIYF. The CDR3 nucleotides read TGTGCCAGCAGCTTAGACAGGGTTGCTGGAAACACCATATATTTT.

This clone was seen more than once but under ten times. One base away lies a much larger clone, so this may be a sequencing read error. This sample includes further DNA sequences coding for the same CDR3. The chain has TRBV12-3 or TRBV12-4 and TRBJ1-1; D is undetermined. Between the trimmed V and J ends, which lost 2 bases and 2 bases, there was a span of 6 bases. This CDR3 region has 13 residues. This CDR3 reads CASSLQVNTEAFF. The CDR3 nucleotides read TGTGCCAGCAGTTTACAGGTAAACACTGAAGCTTTCTTT.

This chain links TRBV5-3 with TRBJ2-1, with 9 bases lining up with TRBD1. TRBV5-3 is assigned to the ORF class and has an uncertain function. The junction had 17 bases not matched to a gene; V was cut back by 4 bases and J by 0 bases. The CDR3 contains 20 residues. CDR3 region: CARSRARDRDPQSSYNEQFF. CDR3 sequence (DNA): TGTGCCAGAAGCCGAGCCCGGGACAGGGACCCCCAGAGCTCCTACAATGAGCAGTTCTTC.

V and J are TRBV27 and TRBJ2-7; unclear D gene. V was cut by 2 bases and J by 6 bases, with 5 bases left in between. CDR3 length: 11 amino acids. Germline assignment: CDR1 MNHEY and CDR2 SMNVEV (reference sequence). The CDR3 bases are TGTGCCAGCAGTTTACGAGGCGAGCAGTACTTC. As protein: CASSLRGEQYF.

The rearrangement links TRBV11-2 to TRBJ2-1, with 9 positions matching TRBD2. Germline loops: CDR1 SGHAT, CDR2 FQNNGV. V lost 2 bases to trimming and J lost 6 bases; unmatched junction nucleotides: 8. The CDR3 contains 16 residues. Here the CDR3 DNA reads TGTGCCAGCAGCTTAAGTGGTCTACTAGCGGGCAATGAGCAGTTCTTC. It encodes CASSLSGLLAGNEQFF. The full variable domain, its missing parts supplied by reference TRBV11-2 and TRBJ2-1, is EAGVAQSPRYKIIEKRQSVAFWCNPISGHATLYWYQQILGQGPKLLIQFQNNGVVDDSQLPKDRFSAERLKGVDSTLKIQPAKLEDSAVYLCASSLSGLLAGNEQFFGPGTRLTVL.

The sample holds a few counts of this clone. This chain joins TRBV28 and TRBJ2-3; 9 bases match TRBD2. With 1 base clipped from V and 4 bases from J, the junction kept 12 bases outside the gene matches. The CDR3 has 18 amino acids. Per germline, CDR1 MDHEN and CDR2 SYDVKM. CDR3 DNA: TGTGCCAGCAGTTTATCTCTCTTAGCGGGGGTCTACTCAGATACGCAGTATTTT. The encoded protein is CASSLSLLAGVYSDTQYF. The variable domain in full, completed from reference TRBV28 and TRBJ2-3, reads DVKVTQSSRYLVKRTGEKVFLECVQDMDHENMFWYRQDPGLGLRLIYFSYDVKMKEKGDIPEGYSVSREKKERFSLILESASTNQTSMYLCASSLSLLAGVYSDTQYFGPGTRLTVL.

This chain joins TRBV2 and TRBJ2-7, with TRBD1 identical over 7 bases. Unmatched junction bases numbered 9, after V lost 7 bases and J lost 0 bases. CDR1 SNHLY and CDR2 FYNNEI come from the germline V gene. This CDR3 comprises 15 residues. The chain's CDR3 is CASKETGSFSYEQYF. The CDR3 region has the DNA TGTGCCAGCAAAGAGACAGGGTCGTTCTCCTACGAGCAGTACTTC.

The gene calls are TRBV6-1 and TRBJ2-7; maybe TRBD1 (5 bases). CDR1 is MNHNS, CDR2 SASEGT, per germline. V lost 1 base to trimming and J lost 3 bases, with 10 bases between them. The CDR3 is made up of 14 amino acids. The CDR3 here is CASSEGQIYYEQYF. As DNA, the CDR3 is TGTGCCAGCAGTGAAGGACAGATCTACTACGAGCAGTACTTC.

CDR3 DNA sequence: TGTGCCAGCAGTGAATGGGACAGGGGTTACGAGCAGTACTTC. It codes for CASSEWDRGYEQYF. V is TRBV2 and J is TRBJ2-7, with TRBD1 matching 10 bases. The CDR3 runs to 14 residues. V shed 2 bases and J 4 bases; nucleotides not matched to a gene: 2. The V gene's germline CDR1 is SNHLY and CDR2 FYNNEI.

The CDR3 nucleotides are TGTGCCAGCAGGGACAGGCGGACAGGGGTGACTGAAGCTTTCTTT. Residues: CASRDRRTGVTEAFF. This chain links TRBV2 with TRBJ1-1; 9 nucleotides agree with TRBD1. With 6 bases clipped from V and 5 bases from J, the junction kept 10 bases outside the gene matches. The germline V gene has CDR1 SNHLY and CDR2 FYNNEI. The CDR3 length is 15 residues.

A note on this clone: In the same sample, other DNA sequences code for this CDR3. This chain links TRBV2 with TRBJ2-1; TRBD1 aligns across 10 bases. Per the germline V gene, CDR1 is SNHLY and CDR2 is FYNNEI. This CDR3 is 15 amino acids long. Trimming removed 6 bases from V and 1 base from J; junction bases left unmatched: 3. In nucleotides, the CDR3 is TGTGCCAGCAGCTTGGACAGGGGGTCCTACAATGAGCAGTTCTTC. This encodes CASSLDRGSYNEQFF.

The table lists this clone with a few counts. Other DNA variants within this sample encode the same CDR3. V usage is TRBV18 and J usage is TRBJ1-2, with TRBD1 as a possible D gene (5 bases). Trimming left V 2 bases short and J 8 bases short, with 12 bases between. The V gene's germline CDR1 is KGHSH and CDR2 LQKENI. The CDR3 covers 13 residues. The CDR3 DNA is TGTGCCAGCTCACCAAGCGACAGTAGAGGCTACACCTTC. Translation gives CASSPSDSRGYTF.

This chain links TRBV4-3 with TRBJ1-2, with D perhaps TRBD1 (5 bases). CDR1 LGHNA and CDR2 YSLEER come from the germline V gene. This CDR3 comprises 13 residues. V lost 0 bases, J lost 6 bases, and 8 bases lay in between. CDR3 in amino acids: CASSQDAGDGYTF. The CDR3 DNA reads TGCGCCAGCAGCCAAGACGCGGGGGATGGCTACACCTTC.